Here is one T cell receptor (beta chain) with its context. The antigen is unknown. These data belong to a study of CD8+ T cells in alopecia areata. As for the study in general: Patients in the treated group were given tofacitinib by mouth, 5 to 10 mg twice a day.

Germline CDR1 KGHSY, CDR2 FQNENV. The CDR3 contains 13 residues. V was pared by 0 bases and J by 4 bases, with 6 bases between. Treatment of the sample: oral pan-JAK inhibitor, 5-10 mg twice daily. From alopecia areata patients, lesional scalp punch biopsies and peripheral blood were collected. Study results and limitations: Researchers report lesional scalp, most notably alopecia totalis/universalis, outstripped normal scalp in clonality.

Extracted RNA was reverse transcribed into cDNA, the sequencing template. TCRdb's table, derived via immunoSEQ multiplex PCR, lists solely in-frame clones and lacks some. The table includes about 110,000 clones, 84% detected once. The source of this sequence is a human donor with alopecia areata. J is TRBJ1-2 and V is TRBV16; possible D gene TRBD1, 5 bases. Sample: CD8+ T cells sorted from blood, taken at week 24, from a patient treated with tofacitinib. The CDR3 protein is CASSQSTAYGYTF. The CDR3 DNA follows: TGTGCCAGCAGCCAATCGACAGCCTATGGCTACACCTTC.